This T cell receptor (beta chain) was documented in a study of blood T cell repertoires in COVID-19 (TCRdb year 2020). Looking at the study overall: The collaborator samples originated in the United States, Italy and Spain and spanned the acute and convalescent phases of COVID-19. The prospective study material was composed of cDNA or gDNA derived from T cells, B-cell-depleted T cells, or PBMCs. The dataset comprised deeply sampled blood TCRbeta repertoires from subjects exposed to, actively infected with, or recovered from COVID-19. A freely available public database, intended as a resource for researchers studying the immune response to SARS-CoV-2, is where the repertoires were released. The samples were drawn from the first 160 participants of the ongoing ImmuneRACE study and from 950 to 1,500 subjects provided by 6 global collaborators. The sample metadata nearly always contained a de-identified subject ID, COVID-19 status, age in years and sex. Where available, HLA class I and class II types were taken from metadata supplied by the sample provider and were not determined by assay-based typing.

The germline V end is reduced by 3 bases and the J end by 4 bases; junction bases left unmatched: 7. Sequences LGHDT (CDR1) and YNNKEL (CDR2) are obtained from the germline V gene (reference sequence). Including the terminal cysteine and phenylalanine, the CDR3 comprises 16 residues. Of the read, only the CDR3 DNA is kept; its 48 bases are in frame from base 1. Comment on this clone: Its antigen is not yet known. No base-level quality is on record; no much larger clone is a single base apart.

TCRbeta CDR3 regions were amplified from genomic DNA by means of the immunoSEQ Assay, a bias-controlled multiplex PCR. Concerning the study's data processing: Nucleated cell counts per sample were estimated from amplification of reference gene primers within the assay. Sequence reads were collapsed and filtered to measure the absolute abundance of every unique TCRbeta CDR3 rearrangement. Productive Simpson clonality was computed per sample as the square root of Simpson's diversity index over productive rearrangements. The source is immuneACCESS, and TCRdb retained only in-frame sequences with V and J called. Part of the clones is not carried over; for the studies checked, unresolved V genes explain less than half of this, and the remainder is unexplained. The DNA gave D and trimming, while V, J and clone size come from that table. Across this sample there are under 150,000 clones, with around 85% seen only once. The ten largest clones capture 1.5% to 1.7% of the sample.

The paper's findings and limits, for the study overall: Clinical and demographic metadata were provided uncurated, with the amount varying by source and participant.

Each collaborating institution followed its own protocols to collect whole blood in K2EDTA tubes. For TCRbeta analysis, collaborators shipped samples in one of three forms: frozen whole blood, isolated PBMCs, or DNA extracted from either of those sample types. This TCR derives from a man in his fifties with acute or convalescent COVID-19. The sequence joins TRBV3-1 (or the pseudogene TRBV3-2) to TRBJ2-2, with TRBD2 identical over 8 junction bases. The sequencing input was peripheral blood. The nucleotide sequence is given as TGTGCCAGCAGCCATCATAGCGGGGATTTCACCGGGGAGCTGTTTTTT. It is translated as CASSHHSGDFTGELFF.